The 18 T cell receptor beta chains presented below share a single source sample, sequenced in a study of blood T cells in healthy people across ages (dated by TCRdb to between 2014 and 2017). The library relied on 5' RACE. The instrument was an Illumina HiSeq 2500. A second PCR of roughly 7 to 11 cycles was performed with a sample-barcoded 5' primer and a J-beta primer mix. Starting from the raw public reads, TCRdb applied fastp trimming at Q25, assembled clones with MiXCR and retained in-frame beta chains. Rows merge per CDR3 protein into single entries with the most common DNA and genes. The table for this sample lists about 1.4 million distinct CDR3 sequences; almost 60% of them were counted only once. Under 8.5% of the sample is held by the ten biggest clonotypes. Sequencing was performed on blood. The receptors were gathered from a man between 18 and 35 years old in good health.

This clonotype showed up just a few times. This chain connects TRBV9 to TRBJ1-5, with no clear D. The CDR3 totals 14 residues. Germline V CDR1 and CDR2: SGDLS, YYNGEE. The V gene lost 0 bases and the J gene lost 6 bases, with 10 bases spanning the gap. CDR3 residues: CASSVGSRGQPQHF. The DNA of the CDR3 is TGTGCCAGCAGCGTAGGGTCCCGAGGTCAGCCCCAGCATTTT.

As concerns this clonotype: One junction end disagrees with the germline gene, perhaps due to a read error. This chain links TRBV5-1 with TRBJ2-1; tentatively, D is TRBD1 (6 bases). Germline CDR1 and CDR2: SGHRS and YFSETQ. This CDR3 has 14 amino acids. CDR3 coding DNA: TGCGCCAGCAAGGACAGAAACTATCACAATGGGCAGTTCTTC. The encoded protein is CASKDRNYHNGQFF. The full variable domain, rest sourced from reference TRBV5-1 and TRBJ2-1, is KAGVTQTPRYLIKTRGQQVTLSCSPISGHRSVSWYQQTPGQGLQFLFEYFSETQRNKGNFPGRFSGRQFSNSRSEMNVSTLELGDSALYLCASKDRNYHNGQFFGPGTRLTVL.

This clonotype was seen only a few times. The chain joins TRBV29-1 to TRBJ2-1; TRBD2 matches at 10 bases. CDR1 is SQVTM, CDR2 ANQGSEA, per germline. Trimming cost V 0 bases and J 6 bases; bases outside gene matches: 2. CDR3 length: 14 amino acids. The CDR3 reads CSVEETSGSNEQFF. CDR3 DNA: TGCAGCGTTGAAGAGACTAGCGGGTCCAATGAGCAGTTCTTC.

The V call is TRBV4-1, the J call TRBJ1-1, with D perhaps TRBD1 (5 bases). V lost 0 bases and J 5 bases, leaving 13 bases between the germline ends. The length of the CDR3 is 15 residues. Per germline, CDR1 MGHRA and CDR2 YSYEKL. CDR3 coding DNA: TGCGCCAGCAGCCAAGAAACGGGAGGGGTAACTGAAGCTTTCTTT. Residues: CASSQETGGVTEAFF.

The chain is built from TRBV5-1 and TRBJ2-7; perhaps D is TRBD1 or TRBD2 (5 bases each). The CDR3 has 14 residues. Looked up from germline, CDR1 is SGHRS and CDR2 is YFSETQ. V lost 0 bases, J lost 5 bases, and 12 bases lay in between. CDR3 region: CASSLAGAGNEQYF. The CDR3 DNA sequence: TGCGCCAGCAGCTTGGCCGGGGCAGGCAACGAGCAGTACTTC.

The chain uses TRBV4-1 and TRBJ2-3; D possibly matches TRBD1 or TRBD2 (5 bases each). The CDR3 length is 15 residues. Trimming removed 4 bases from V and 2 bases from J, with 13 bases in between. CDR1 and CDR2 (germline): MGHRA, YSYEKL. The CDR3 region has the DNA TGCGCCAGCAGCCCCAGGGCGGGTACCACAGATACGCAGTATTTT. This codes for CASSPRAGTTDTQYF.

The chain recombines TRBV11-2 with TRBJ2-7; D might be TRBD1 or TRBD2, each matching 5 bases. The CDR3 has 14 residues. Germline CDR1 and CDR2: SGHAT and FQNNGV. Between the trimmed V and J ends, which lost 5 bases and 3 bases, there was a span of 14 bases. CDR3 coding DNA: TGTGCCAGCAGCGACCGGGACGACCTCTACGAGCAGTACTTC. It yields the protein CASSDRDDLYEQYF. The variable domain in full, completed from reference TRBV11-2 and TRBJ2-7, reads EAGVAQSPRYKIIEKRQSVAFWCNPISGHATLYWYQQILGQGPKLLIQFQNNGVVDDSQLPKDRFSAERLKGVDSTLKIQPAKLEDSAVYLCASSDRDDLYEQYFGPGTRLTVT.

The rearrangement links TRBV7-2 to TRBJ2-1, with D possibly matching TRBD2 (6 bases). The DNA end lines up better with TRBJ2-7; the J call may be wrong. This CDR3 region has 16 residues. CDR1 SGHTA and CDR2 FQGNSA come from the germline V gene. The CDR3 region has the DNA TGTGCCAGCAGCTTAGGGACCAGCGGGTTCTCCAATGAGCAGTACTTC. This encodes CASSLGTSGFSNEQYF.

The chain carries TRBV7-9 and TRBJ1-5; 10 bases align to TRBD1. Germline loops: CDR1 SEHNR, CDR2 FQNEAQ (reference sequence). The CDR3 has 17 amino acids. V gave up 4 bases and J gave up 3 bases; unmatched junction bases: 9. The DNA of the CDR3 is TGTGCCAGCAGCTCTTCCGGGACAGGGGTTGACAATCAGCCCCAGCATTTT. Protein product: CASSSSGTGVDNQPQHF.

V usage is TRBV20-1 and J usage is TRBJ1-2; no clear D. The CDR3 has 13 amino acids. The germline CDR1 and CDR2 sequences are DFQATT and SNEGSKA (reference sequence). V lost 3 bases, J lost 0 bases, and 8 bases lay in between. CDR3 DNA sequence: TGCAGTGCTAGTGACCTCTCTAACTATGGCTACACCTTC. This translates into CSASDLSNYGYTF.

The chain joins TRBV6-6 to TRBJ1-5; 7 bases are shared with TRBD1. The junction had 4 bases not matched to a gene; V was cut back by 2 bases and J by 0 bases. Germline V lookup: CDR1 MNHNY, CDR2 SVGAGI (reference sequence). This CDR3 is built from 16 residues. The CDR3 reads CASSYGRQGSNQPQHF. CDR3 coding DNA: TGTGCCAGCAGTTACGGGCGACAGGGTAGCAATCAGCCCCAGCATTTT.

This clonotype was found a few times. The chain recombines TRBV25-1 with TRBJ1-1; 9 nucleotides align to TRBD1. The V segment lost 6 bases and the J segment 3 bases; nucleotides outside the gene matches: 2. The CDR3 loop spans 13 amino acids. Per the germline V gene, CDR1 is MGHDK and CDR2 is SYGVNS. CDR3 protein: CASSGTGYTEAFF. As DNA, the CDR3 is TGTGCCAGCAGCGGGACAGGGTACACTGAAGCTTTCTTT. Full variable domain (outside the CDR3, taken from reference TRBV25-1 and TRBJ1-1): EADIYQTPRYLVIGTGKKITLECSQTMGHDKMYWYQQDPGMELHLIHYSYGVNSTEKGDLSSESTVSRIRTEHFPLTLESARPSHTSQYLCASSGTGYTEAFFGQGTRLTVV.

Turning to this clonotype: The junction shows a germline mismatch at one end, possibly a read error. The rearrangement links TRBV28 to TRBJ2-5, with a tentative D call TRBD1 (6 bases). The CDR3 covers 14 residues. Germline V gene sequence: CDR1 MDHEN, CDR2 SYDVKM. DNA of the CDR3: TGTGCCAACAGTAACCTTCAGGGGCAAGAGACCCAGTACTTC. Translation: CANSNLQGQETQYF. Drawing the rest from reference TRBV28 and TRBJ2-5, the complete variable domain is DVKVTQSSRYLVKRTGEKVFLECVQDMDHENMFWYRQDPGLGLRLIYFSYDVKMKEKGDIPEGYSVSREKKERFSLILESASTNQTSMYLCANSNLQGQETQYFGPGTRLLVL.

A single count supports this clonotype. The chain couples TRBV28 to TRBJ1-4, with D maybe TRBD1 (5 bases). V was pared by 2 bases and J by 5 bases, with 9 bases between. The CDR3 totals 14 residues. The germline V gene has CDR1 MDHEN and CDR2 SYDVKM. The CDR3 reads CASSLMGGNEKLFF. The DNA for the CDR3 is TGTGCCAGCAGTTTAATGGGGGGAAATGAAAAACTGTTTTTT.

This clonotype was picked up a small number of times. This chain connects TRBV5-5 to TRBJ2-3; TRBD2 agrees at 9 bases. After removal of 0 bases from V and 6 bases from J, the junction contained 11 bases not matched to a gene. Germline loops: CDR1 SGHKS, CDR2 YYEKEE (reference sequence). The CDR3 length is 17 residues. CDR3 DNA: TGTGCCAGCAGCTTGGGGGGTATGGGACTAGCCCCCGATACGCAGTATTTT. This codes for CASSLGGMGLAPDTQYF.

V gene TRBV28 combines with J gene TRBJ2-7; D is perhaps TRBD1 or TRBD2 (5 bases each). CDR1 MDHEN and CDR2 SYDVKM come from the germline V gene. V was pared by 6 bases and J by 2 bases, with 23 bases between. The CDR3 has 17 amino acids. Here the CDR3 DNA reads TGTGCCAGCAGCCCAGCTAACTTAGGGGACGGCACCTACGAGCAGTACTTC. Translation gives CASSPANLGDGTYEQYF.

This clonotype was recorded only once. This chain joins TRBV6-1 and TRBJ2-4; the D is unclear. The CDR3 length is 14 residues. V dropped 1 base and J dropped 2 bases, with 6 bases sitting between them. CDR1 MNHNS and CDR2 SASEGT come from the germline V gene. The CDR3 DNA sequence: TGTGCCAGCAGTGAAGTGTATCCCAAAAACATTCAGTACTTC. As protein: CASSEVYPKNIQYF.

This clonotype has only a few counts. The CDR3: CAITSQGGSYEQYF. The CDR3 coding sequence is TGTGCCATCACATCCCAGGGAGGTTCCTACGAGCAGTACTTC. The rearrangement uses TRBV10-3 and TRBJ2-7; a weak D match, TRBD2 (6 bases). CDR3 size: 14 residues. Per the germline V gene, CDR1 is ENHRY and CDR2 is SYGVKD. V dropped 7 bases and J dropped 1 base, with 14 bases sitting between them.